This TCR beta chain was captured by sequencing in a study of blood T cell repertoires in COVID-19. Across the study: Nucleic acid was either cDNA or gDNA, and it came from T cells, B-cell-depleted T cells, or PBMCs.

CDR1 MNHEY and CDR2 SVGAGI come from the germline V gene. Trimming left V 8 bases short and J 5 bases short, with 15 bases between. The CDR3 has 13 amino acids. Original methodology: How many nucleated cells were present was estimated from reference gene primer amplification. TCRdb's table, derived via immunoSEQ multiplex PCR, lists solely in-frame clones and lacks some. That table supplies the V and J calls and clone size; D and trimming were determined from the DNA. Among about 310,000 clones listed, roughly nine tenths were seen once. The chain carries TRBV6-5 and TRBJ1-2; weak D call: TRBD1 (6 bases). Sequencing used peripheral blood. This receptor was taken from a woman aged 25-40 years with COVID-19, enrolled during active disease. This CDR3 reads CASGGASRYGYTF. The CDR3 coding sequence is TGTGCCAGCGGGGGGGCCTCCCGTTATGGCTACACCTTC.